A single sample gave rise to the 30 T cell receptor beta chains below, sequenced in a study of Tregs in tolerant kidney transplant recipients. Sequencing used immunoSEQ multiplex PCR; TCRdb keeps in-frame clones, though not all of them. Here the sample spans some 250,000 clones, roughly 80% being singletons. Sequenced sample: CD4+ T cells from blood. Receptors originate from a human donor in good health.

CDR3 amino acids: CASSPYTRQTQYF. The CDR3 nucleotides read TGTGCCAGCAGCCCATATACTAGGCAGACCCAGTACTTC. The rearrangement uses TRBV5-6 and TRBJ2-5; D perhaps matches TRBD2 (5 bases). The CDR3 covers 13 residues. V lost 4 bases and J 6 bases, leaving 13 bases between the germline ends. CDR1 is SGHDT and CDR2 is YYEEEE in the germline V gene.

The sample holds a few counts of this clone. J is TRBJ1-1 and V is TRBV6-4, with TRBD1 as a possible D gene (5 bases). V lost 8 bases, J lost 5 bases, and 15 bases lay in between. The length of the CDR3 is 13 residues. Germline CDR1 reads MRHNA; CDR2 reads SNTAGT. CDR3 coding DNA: TGTGCCAGCCCCTCCATGGGGGGAACTGAAGCTTTCTTT. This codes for CASPSMGGTEAFF.

The CDR3 region is CASSLAGGRANEKLFF. CDR3 DNA sequence: TGCGCCAGCAGCTTGGCGGGGGGGCGAGCTAATGAAAAACTGTTTTTT. V gene TRBV5-1 combines with J gene TRBJ1-4; D possibly corresponds to TRBD1 (6 bases). The CDR3 spans 16 residues. V was trimmed by 0 bases and J by 3 bases, leaving 12 bases between them. CDR1 SGHRS and CDR2 YFSETQ come from the germline V gene.

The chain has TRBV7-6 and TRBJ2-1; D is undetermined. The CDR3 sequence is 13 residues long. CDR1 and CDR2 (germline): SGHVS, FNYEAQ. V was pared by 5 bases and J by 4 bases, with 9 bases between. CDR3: CASSTQSYNEQFF. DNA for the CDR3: TGTGCCAGCAGCACTCAGTCGTACAATGAGCAGTTCTTC.

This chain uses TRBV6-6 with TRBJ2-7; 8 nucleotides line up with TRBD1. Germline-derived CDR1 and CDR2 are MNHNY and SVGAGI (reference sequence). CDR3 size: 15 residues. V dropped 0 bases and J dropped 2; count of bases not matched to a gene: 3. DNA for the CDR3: TGTGCCAGCAGTTACTCTGCAGGGGGCACCTACGAGCAGTACTTC. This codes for CASSYSAGGTYEQYF.

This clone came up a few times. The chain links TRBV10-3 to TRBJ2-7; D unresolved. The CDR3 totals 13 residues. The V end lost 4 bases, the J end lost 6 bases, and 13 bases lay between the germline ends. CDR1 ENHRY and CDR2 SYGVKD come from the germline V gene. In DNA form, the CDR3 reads TGTGCCATCAGTGGGGGTTCATACGGCGAGCAGTACTTC. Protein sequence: CAISGGSYGEQYF.

DNA of the CDR3: TGTGCCAGCAGCAAAGAGGTGGGACGGGACACCAATAATTCACCCCTCCACTTT. It is translated as CASSKEVGRDTNNSPLHF. This chain links TRBV21-1 with TRBJ1-6; the table's D call, TRBD1, has no DNA check behind it. TRBV21-1 is termed a pseudogene. The CDR3 sequence is 18 residues long.

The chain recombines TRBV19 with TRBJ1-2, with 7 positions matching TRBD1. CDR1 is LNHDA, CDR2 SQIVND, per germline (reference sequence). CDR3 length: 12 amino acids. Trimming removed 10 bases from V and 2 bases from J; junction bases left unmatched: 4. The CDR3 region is CATATGNYGYTF. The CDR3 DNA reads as TGTGCCACCGCGACAGGGAACTATGGCTACACCTTC.

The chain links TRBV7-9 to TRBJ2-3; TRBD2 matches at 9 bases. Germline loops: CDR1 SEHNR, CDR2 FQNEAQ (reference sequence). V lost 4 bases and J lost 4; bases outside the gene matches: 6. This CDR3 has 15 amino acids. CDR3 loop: CASSYLAGVPDTQYF. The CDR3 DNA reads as TGTGCCAGCAGCTATTTAGCGGGAGTACCAGATACGCAGTATTTT.

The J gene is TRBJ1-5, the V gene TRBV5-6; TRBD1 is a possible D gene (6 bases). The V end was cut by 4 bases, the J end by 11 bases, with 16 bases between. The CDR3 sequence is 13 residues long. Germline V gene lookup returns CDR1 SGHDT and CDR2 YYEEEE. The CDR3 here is CASSRWTDEAQHF. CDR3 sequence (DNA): TGTGCCAGCAGCCGATGGACAGACGAGGCCCAGCATTTT.

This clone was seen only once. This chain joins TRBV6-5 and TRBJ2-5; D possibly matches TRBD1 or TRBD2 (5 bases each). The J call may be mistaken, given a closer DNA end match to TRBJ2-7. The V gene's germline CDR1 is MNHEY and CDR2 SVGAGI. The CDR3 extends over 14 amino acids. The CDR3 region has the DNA TGTGCCAGCAGTTACCGAGGGGCTCGGAACGAGCAGTACTTC. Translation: CASSYRGARNEQYF.

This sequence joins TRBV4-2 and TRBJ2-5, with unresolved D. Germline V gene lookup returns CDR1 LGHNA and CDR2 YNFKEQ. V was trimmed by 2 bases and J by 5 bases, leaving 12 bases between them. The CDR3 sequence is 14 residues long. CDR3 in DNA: TGTGCCAGCAGCCAACCTCCGGAGTCGGAGACCCAGTACTTC. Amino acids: CASSQPPESETQYF.

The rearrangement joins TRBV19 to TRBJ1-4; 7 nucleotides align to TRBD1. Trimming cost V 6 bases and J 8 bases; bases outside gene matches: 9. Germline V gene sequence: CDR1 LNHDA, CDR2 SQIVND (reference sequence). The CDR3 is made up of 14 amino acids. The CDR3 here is CASRDRVGREKLFF. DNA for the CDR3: TGTGCCAGTAGAGACAGGGTCGGCCGAGAAAAACTGTTTTTT.

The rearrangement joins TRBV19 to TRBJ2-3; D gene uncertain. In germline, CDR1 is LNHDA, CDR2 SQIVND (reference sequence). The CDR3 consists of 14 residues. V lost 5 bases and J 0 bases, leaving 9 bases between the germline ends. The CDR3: CASSATDSTDTQYF. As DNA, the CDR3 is TGTGCCAGTAGTGCCACGGACAGCACAGATACGCAGTATTTT.

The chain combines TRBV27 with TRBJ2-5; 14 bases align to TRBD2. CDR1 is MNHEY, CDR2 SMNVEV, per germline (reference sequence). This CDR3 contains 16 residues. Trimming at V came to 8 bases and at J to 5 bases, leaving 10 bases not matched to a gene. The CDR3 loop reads CASSGLAGGLGETQYF. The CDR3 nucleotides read TGTGCCAGCTCCGGACTAGCGGGGGGCCTGGGGGAGACCCAGTACTTC.

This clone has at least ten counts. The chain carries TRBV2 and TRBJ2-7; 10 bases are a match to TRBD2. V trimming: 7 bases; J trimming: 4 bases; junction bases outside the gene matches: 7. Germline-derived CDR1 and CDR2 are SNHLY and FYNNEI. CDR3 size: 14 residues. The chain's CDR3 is CASKGASGSYEQYF. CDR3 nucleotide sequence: TGTGCCAGCAAGGGAGCTAGCGGGAGTTACGAGCAGTACTTC. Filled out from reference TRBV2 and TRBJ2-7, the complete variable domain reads EPEVTQTPSHQVTQMGQEVILRCVPISNHLYFYWYRQILGQKVEFLVSFYNNEISEKSEIFDDQFSVERPDGSNFTLKIRSTKLEDSAMYFCASKGASGSYEQYFGPGTRLTVT.

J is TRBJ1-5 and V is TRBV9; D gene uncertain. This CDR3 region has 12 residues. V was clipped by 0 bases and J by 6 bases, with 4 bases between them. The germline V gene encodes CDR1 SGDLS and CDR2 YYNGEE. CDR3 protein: CASSVVCQPQHF. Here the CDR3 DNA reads TGTGCCAGCAGCGTAGTCTGTCAGCCCCAGCATTTT.

CDR3 sequence (DNA): TGCGCCAGCAGCCCCCGACCGGGACAGAGTCCCGGGGAGCTGTTTTTT. Its protein is CASSPRPGQSPGELFF. The chain recombines TRBV4-1 with TRBJ2-2; TRBD1 aligns across 7 bases. V lost 4 bases to trimming and J lost 6 bases; unmatched junction nucleotides: 11. CDR1 and CDR2 (germline): MGHRA, YSYEKL. The CDR3 runs to 16 residues.

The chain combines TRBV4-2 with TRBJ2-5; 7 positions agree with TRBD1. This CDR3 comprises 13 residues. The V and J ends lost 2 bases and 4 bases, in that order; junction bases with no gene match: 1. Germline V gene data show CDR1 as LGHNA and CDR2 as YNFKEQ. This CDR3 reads CASSQNRGETQYF. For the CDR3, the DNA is TGTGCCAGCAGCCAAAACAGGGGAGAGACCCAGTACTTC.

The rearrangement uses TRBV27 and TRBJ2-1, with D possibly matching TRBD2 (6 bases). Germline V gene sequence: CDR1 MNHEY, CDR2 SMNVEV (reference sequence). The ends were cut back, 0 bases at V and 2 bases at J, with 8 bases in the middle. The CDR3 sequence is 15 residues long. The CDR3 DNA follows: TGTGCCAGCAGTTTATCGTGGACTACCTACAATGAGCAGTTCTTC. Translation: CASSLSWTTYNEQFF.

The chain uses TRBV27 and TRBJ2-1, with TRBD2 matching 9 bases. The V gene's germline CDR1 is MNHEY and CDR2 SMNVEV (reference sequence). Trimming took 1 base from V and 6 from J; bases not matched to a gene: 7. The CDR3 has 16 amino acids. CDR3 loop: CASSLFISGSFNEQFF. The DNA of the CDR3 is TGTGCCAGCAGTTTATTTATTAGCGGGAGTTTCAATGAGCAGTTCTTC.

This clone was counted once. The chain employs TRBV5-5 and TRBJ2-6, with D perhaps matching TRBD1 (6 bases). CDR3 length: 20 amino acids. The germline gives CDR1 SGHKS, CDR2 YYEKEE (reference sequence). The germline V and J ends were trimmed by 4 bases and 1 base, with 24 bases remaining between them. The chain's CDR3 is CASSGLLGAGTTSGANVLTF. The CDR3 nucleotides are TGTGCCAGCAGCGGTCTTTTGGGGGCAGGGACAACGTCTGGGGCCAACGTCCTGACTTTC.

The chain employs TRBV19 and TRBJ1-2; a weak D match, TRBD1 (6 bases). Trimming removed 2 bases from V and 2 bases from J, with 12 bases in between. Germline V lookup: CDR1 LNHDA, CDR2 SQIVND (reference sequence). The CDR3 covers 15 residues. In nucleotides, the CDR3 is TGTGCCAGTAGTATACAGGCAGGGGCGAACTATGGCTACACCTTC. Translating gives CASSIQAGANYGYTF.

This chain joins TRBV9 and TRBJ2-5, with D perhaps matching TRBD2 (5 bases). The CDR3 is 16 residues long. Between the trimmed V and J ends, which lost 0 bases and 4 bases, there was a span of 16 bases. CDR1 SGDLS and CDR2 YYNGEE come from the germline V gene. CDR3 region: CASSVGREMNGETQYF. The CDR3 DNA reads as TGTGCCAGCAGCGTAGGTAGGGAGATGAACGGAGAGACCCAGTACTTC.

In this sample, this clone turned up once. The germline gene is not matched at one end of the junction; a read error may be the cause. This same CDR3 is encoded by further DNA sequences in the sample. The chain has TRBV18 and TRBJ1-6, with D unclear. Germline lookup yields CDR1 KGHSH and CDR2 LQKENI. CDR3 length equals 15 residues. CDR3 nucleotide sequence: TGTGCCAGTTCACTAGAAATGGGGTGGAATTCACCCCTCCACTTT. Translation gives CASSLEMGWNSPLHF.

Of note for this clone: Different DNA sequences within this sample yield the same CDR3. CDR3 loop: CASSYEGLNTEAFF. The CDR3 DNA is TGTGCCAGCAGTTACGAGGGTCTGAACACTGAAGCTTTCTTT. This sequence joins TRBV6-5 and TRBJ1-1; no clear D. The CDR3 contains 14 residues. Germline CDR1 MNHEY, CDR2 SVGAGI. Trimming removed 2 bases at V and 0 bases at J, with 7 bases between.

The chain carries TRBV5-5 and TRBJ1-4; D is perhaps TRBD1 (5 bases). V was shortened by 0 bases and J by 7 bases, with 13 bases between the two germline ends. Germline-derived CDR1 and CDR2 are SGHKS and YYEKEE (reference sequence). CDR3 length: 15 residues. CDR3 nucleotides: TGTGCCAGCAGCTTGGAGTCAGGGTGGGGTGAAAAACTGTTTTTT. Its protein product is CASSLESGWGEKLFF. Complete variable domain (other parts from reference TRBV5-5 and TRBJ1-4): DAGVTQSPTHLIKTRGQQVTLRCSPISGHKSVSWYQQVLGQGPQFIFQYYEKEERGRGNFPDRFSARQFPNYSSELNVNALLLGDSALYLCASSLESGWGEKLFFGSGTQLSVL.

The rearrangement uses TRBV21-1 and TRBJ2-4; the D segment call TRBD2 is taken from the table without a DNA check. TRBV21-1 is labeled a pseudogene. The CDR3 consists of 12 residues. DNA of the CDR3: TGTGCCAGCAGCAACTACACGGGACTGAGCTACTTC. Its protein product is CASSNYTGLSYF.

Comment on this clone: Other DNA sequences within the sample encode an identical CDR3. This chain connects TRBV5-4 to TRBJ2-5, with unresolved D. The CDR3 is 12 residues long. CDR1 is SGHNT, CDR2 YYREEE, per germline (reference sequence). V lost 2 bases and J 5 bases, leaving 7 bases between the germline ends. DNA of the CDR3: TGTGCCAGCAGCTTCCCTGGGGAGACCCAGTACTTC. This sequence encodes CASSFPGETQYF.

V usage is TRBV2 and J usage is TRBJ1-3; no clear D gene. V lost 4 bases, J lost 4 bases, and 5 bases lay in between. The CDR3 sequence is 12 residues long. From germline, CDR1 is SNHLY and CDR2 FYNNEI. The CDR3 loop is CASSVAGNTIYF. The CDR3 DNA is TGTGCCAGCAGTGTCGCAGGAAACACCATATATTTT.